This TCR beta chain is drawn from a study of blood T cell repertoires in COVID-19. Study at large: Researchers got acute and convalescent COVID-19 samples from the United States, Italy and Spain.

Per the study methods: Reference gene primer amplification in the assay estimated nucleated cell counts. Produced via immunoSEQ multiplex PCR; TCRdb's table is partial and in-frame only. V and J calls and clone size come straight from that table; D and trimming were deduced from the DNA. The sample holds around 180,000 clones, roughly four fifths seen once. This clone appeared a few times. Trimming left V 1 base short and J 2 bases short, with 9 bases between. Germline CDR1 is LNHDA and CDR2 is SQIVND (reference sequence). This CDR3 is built from 15 residues. Recruitment covered roughly 22 US areas and drew participants whose ages spanned roughly 18 to 90 years. Two negative PCRs, clearance, or symptom resolution characterized the recovered Cohort 3 donors.

The TCR was taken from a man over 45 who had recovered from COVID-19. Material: PBMCs or T cells enriched from blood (not recorded which). The chain has TRBV19 and TRBJ1-5; D is unclear. The CDR3, as DNA: TGTGCCAGTAGTATAGGGTGGCAGGGCAATCAGCCCCAGCATTTT. Encoded protein: CASSIGWQGNQPQHF. The variable domain in full, with the rest retrieved from reference TRBV19 and TRBJ1-5, is DGGITQSPKYLFRKEGQNVTLSCEQNLNHDAMYWYRQDPGQGLRLIYYSQIVNDFQKGDIAEGYSVSREKKESFPLTVTSAQKNPTAFYLCASSIGWQGNQPQHFGDGTRLSIL.